These 4 T cell receptor beta chains were all obtained from the same sample, sequenced in a study of blood T cell repertoires in COVID-19. Clones were read by immunoSEQ multiplex PCR, and TCRdb kept only the in-frame ones, dropping some. The profile shows over 150,000 clones, approximately 88% of them singletons. The sequenced sample consisted of peripheral blood. The receptors come from a young man with active or convalescent COVID-19.

J is TRBJ1-1 and V is TRBV11-2; TRBD1 matches at 8 bases. The V and J ends lost 6 bases and 5 bases, in that order; junction bases with no gene match: 8. Germline V gives CDR1 SGHAT, CDR2 FQNNGV. The CDR3 spans 14 residues. CDR3 sequence reads: CASSQRTGRTEAFF. The DNA of the CDR3 is TGTGCCAGCAGTCAAAGGACAGGGCGAACTGAAGCTTTCTTT.

V gene TRBV2 combines with J gene TRBJ2-7, with 7 bases fitting TRBD1. In germline, CDR1 is SNHLY, CDR2 FYNNEI. This CDR3 contains 16 residues. The ends lost 0 bases at V and 3 bases at J; junction bases unmatched: 8. The CDR3 nucleotides read TGTGCCAGCAGTGAAGCGGGAAGGGACAGAGACTACGAGCAGTACTTC. Its protein is CASSEAGRDRDYEQYF. The variable domain in full, with the rest retrieved from reference TRBV2 and TRBJ2-7, is EPEVTQTPSHQVTQMGQEVILRCVPISNHLYFYWYRQILGQKVEFLVSFYNNEISEKSEIFDDQFSVERPDGSNFTLKIRSTKLEDSAMYFCASSEAGRDRDYEQYFGPGTRLTVT.

This clone was picked up one time. The chain employs TRBV7-6 and TRBJ2-7, with D perhaps matching TRBD2 (6 bases). Germline V lookup: CDR1 SGHVS, CDR2 FNYEAQ. The CDR3 spans 15 residues. V dropped 3 bases and J dropped 2 bases, with 14 bases sitting between them. The CDR3 spells CASSLGSGGPYEQYF. The CDR3 DNA reads as TGTGCCAGCAGCTTGGGTAGCGGAGGCCCCTACGAGCAGTACTTC.

The J gene is TRBJ2-7, the V gene TRBV14, with TRBD1 matching over 9 bases. The V and J ends lost 2 bases and 2 bases, in that order; junction bases with no gene match: 4. Germline V CDR1 and CDR2: SGHDN, FVKESK. The CDR3 sequence is 15 residues long. CDR3 sequence: CASSQPGTGTYEQYF. The CDR3 DNA sequence: TGTGCCAGCAGCCAACCCGGGACAGGGACCTACGAGCAGTACTTC.